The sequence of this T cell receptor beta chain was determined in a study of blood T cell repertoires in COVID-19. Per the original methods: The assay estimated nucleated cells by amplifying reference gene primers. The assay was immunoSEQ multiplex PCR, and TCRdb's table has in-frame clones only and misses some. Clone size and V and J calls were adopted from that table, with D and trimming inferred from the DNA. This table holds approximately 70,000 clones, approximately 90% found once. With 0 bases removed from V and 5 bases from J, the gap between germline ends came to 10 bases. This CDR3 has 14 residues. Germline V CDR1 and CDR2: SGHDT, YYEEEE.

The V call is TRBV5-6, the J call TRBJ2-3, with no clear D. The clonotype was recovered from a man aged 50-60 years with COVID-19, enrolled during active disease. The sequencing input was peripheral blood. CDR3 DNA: TGTGCCAGCAGCTTGGGGCAAAGTGGAGATACGCAGTATTTT. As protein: CASSLGQSGDTQYF.